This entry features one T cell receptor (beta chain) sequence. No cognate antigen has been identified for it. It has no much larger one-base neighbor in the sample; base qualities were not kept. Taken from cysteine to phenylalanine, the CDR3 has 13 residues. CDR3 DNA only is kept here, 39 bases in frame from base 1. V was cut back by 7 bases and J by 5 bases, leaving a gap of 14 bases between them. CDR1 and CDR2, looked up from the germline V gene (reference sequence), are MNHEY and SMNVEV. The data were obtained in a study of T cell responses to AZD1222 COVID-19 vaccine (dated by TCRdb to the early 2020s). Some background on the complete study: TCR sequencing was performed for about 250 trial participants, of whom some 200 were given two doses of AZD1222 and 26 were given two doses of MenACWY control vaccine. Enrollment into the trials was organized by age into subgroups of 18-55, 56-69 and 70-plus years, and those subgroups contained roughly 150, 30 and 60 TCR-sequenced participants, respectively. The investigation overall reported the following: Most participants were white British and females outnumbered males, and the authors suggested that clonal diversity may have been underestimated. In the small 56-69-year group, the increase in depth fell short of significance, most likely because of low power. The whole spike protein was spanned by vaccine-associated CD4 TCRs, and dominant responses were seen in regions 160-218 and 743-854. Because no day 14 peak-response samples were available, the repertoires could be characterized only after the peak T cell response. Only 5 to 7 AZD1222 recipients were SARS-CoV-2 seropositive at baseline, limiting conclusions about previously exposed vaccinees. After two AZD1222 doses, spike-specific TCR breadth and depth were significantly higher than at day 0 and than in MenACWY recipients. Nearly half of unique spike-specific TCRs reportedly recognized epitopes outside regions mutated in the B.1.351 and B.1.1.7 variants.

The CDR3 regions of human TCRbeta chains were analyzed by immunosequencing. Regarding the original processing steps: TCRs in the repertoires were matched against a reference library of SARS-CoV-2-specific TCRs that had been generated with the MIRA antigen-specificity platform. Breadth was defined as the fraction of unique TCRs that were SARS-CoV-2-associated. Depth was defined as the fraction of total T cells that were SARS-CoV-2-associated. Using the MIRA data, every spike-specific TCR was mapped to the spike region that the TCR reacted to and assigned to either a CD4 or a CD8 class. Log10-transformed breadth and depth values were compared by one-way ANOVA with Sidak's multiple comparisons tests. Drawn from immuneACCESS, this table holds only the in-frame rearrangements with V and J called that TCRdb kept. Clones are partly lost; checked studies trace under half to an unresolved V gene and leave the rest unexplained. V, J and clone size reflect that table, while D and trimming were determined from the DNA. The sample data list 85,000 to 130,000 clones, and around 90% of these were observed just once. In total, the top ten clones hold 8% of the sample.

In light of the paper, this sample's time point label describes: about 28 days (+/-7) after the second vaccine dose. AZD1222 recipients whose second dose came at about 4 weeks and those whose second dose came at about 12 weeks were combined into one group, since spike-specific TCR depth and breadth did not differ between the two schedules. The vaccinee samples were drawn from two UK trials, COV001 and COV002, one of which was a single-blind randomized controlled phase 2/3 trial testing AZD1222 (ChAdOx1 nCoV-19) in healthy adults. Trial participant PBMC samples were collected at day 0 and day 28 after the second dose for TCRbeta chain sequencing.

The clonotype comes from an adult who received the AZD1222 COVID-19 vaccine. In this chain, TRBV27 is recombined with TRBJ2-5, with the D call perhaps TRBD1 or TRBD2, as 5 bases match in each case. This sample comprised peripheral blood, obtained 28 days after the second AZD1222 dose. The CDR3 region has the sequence CASTWGPMETQYF. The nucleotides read TGTGCCAGCACCTGGGGACCAATGGAGACCCAGTACTTC.